Listed below are T cell receptor beta chains from one sample, sequenced in a study of blood T cell repertoires in COVID-19. Sequenced by immunoSEQ multiplex PCR; TCRdb stores in-frame clones only, minus some. The data show hundreds of thousands of clones, 85% to 90% seen once. What was sequenced was PBMCs or T cells enriched from blood (not recorded which). The origin of the receptors is a man aged 25 to 40 who had recovered from COVID-19. Both conserved end residues are part of each CDR3. The D gene is left open where the match is weak. Not all rows give a size; the values are once, few, many and, for expanded clones, a class.

D: TRBD1; J: TRBJ2-5; V: TRBV4-1; size: once; CDR3: CASSNVGQGQETQYF; DNA: TGCGCCAGCAGCAACGTAGGACAGGGCCAAGAGACCCAGTACTTC
D: .; J: TRBJ1-1; V: TRBV20-1; size: .; CDR3: CSARSVREAFF; DNA: TGCAGTGCCAGGTCAGTTCGAGAAGCTTTCTTT
D: .; J: TRBJ1-1; V: TRBV7-9; size: .; CDR3: CASSLGQLNTEAFF; DNA: TGTGCCAGCAGCTTAGGTCAGTTGAACACTGAAGCTTTCTTT
D: TRBD2; J: TRBJ2-7; V: TRBV5-4; size: .; CDR3: CASSLNGLAVSSYEQYF; DNA: TGTGCCAGCAGCTTGAATGGACTAGCGGTTAGCTCCTACGAGCAGTACTTC
D: TRBD2; J: TRBJ2-1; V: TRBV24-1; size: .; CDR3: CATSDVMVGTSGVYNEQFF; DNA: TGTGCCACCAGTGACGTAATGGTCGGGACTAGCGGAGTTTACAATGAGCAGTTCTTC
D: TRBD2; J: TRBJ2-7; V: TRBV19; size: .; CDR3: CASSITSGTSYEQYF; DNA: TGTGCCAGTAGTATAACTAGCGGGACCTCCTACGAGCAGTACTTC
D: TRBD2; J: TRBJ2-3; V: TRBV12-5; size: .; CDR3: CASGLVSKEGGPADTQYF; DNA: TGTGCTAGTGGTTTGGTATCCAAGGAGGGAGGGCCCGCAGATACGCAGTATTTT
D: .; J: TRBJ1-6; V: TRBV7-2; size: .; CDR3: CASSLVRDFNSPLHF; DNA: TGTGCCAGCAGCTTAGTGAGGGATTTTAATTCACCCCTCCACTTT
D: TRBD2; J: TRBJ2-7; V: TRBV5-4; size: .; CDR3: CASSPPGLASFQTYEQYF; DNA: TGTGCCAGCAGCCCACCGGGACTAGCTAGTTTCCAAACCTACGAGCAGTACTTC
D: .; J: TRBJ2-1; V: TRBV28; size: .; CDR3: CASSSLKTTIHNEQFF; DNA: TGTGCCAGCAGTTCCCTAAAGACTACCATACACAATGAGCAGTTCTTC
D: .; J: TRBJ2-5; V: TRBV7-2; size: .; CDR3: CASSRGAQETQYF; DNA: TGTGCCAGCAGCCGGGGGGCACAAGAGACCCAGTACTTC
D: .; J: TRBJ1-1; V: TRBV21-1; size: once; CDR3: CASSKQQARDSTEAFF; DNA: TGTGCCAGCAGCAAACAACAGGCCCGAGATAGCACTGAAGCTTTCTTT
D: TRBD1; J: TRBJ1-2; V: TRBV12-3/TRBV12-4; size: .; CDR3: CASSRQGFYGYTF; DNA: TGTGCCAGCAGTCGACAGGGGTTCTATGGCTACACCTTC